These T cell receptor beta chains were read from a single sample in a study of shared clonotypes between healthy human individuals. Here immunoSEQ multiplex PCR was the method, and the copy in TCRdb shows in-frame clones only, minus some. This table has just over 2,000,000 clones, about 95% appearing once. Sequenced: naive CD8+ T cells sorted from blood. Every receptor here comes from a man between 18 and 29 years old in good health. Both conserved end residues are trimmed from each CDR3. The D gene is left open where the match is weak.

CDR3: ASSLGSGGDTGELF; V: TRBV7-8; D: TRBD1; J: TRBJ2-2
CDR3: ASSESGRAAEAF; V: TRBV10-1; D: .; J: TRBJ1-1
CDR3: ASSFRGMNTEAF; V: TRBV28; D: .; J: TRBJ1-1
CDR3: ASSQLNSPLH; V: TRBV4-1; D: .; J: TRBJ1-6
CDR3: ASTYYNEQF; V: TRBV6-5; D: .; J: TRBJ2-1
CDR3: ASSFAESYEQY; V: TRBV7-9; D: .; J: TRBJ2-7
CDR3: ASRMSGILYNEQF; V: TRBV5-6; D: TRBD2; J: TRBJ2-1
CDR3: ASSLTRASGYSYEQY; V: TRBV5-6; D: TRBD2; J: TRBJ2-7
CDR3: ASSVGGNTYEQY; V: TRBV9; D: .; J: TRBJ2-7
CDR3: ASSERSGTDTQY; V: TRBV27; D: .; J: TRBJ2-3
CDR3: ASSAWWGAGDTQY; V: TRBV2; D: .; J: TRBJ2-3
CDR3: SVDAGVSYEQY; V: TRBV29-1; D: .; J: TRBJ2-7
CDR3: ASSFYRGLGEQY; V: TRBV7-2; D: TRBD1; J: TRBJ2-7
CDR3: ASYRAGNQPQH; V: TRBV28; D: .; J: TRBJ1-5
CDR3: ASSLSGAPDTQY; V: TRBV11-2; D: .; J: TRBJ2-3
CDR3: ASSLSLLDNSPLH; V: TRBV5-5; D: .; J: TRBJ1-6
CDR3: ASSPQNWGYEQY; V: TRBV7-6; D: .; J: TRBJ2-7
CDR3: ASSQDLEAGPYNEQF; V: TRBV4-1; D: TRBD2; J: TRBJ2-1
CDR3: ASSQRLAHIGNEQF; V: TRBV4-3; D: .; J: TRBJ2-1
CDR3: ASRGRGAYEQY; V: TRBV6-5; D: TRBD2; J: TRBJ2-7
CDR3: ASSLGTGSYEQY; V: TRBV11-2; D: TRBD1; J: TRBJ2-7
CDR3: ASSLAGGWVAEAF; V: TRBV5-1; D: .; J: TRBJ1-1